Listed below are T cell receptor beta chains from one sample, sequenced in a study of blood T cell repertoires in COVID-19. Clones were read by immunoSEQ multiplex PCR, and TCRdb kept only the in-frame ones, dropping some. The table shows a few hundred thousand clones, with 80% to 85% occurring only once. The sample taken for sequencing was peripheral blood. These receptors came from a woman older than 75 with COVID-19, enrolled during active disease. Each CDR3 is given with its conserved first and last residue.

TRBJ1-2,TRBV7-9,CASSYGGGYTF
TRBJ1-2,TRBV5-6,CASSLLSGSYGYTF
TRBJ1-2,TRBV18,CASSPVEARGQYGYTF
TRBJ1-5,TRBV24-1,CASAPGTGGVGGNQPQHF
TRBJ1-1,TRBV6-5,CASSREDTEAFF
TRBJ1-5,TRBV27,CASSPLGDNQPQHF
TRBJ2-3,TRBV2,CASSRGLAGGGTDTQYF
TRBJ1-5,TRBV9,CASSPSWAGNQPQHF
TRBJ1-2,TRBV28,CASSRQGSNYGYTF
TRBJ2-5,TRBV9,CASSVGVTSGETQYF
TRBJ1-6,TRBV11-3,CASSLAGYNSPLHF
TRBJ1-4,TRBV15,CATSREAANEKLFF
TRBJ2-1,TRBV2,CASSPGLVVEQFF
TRBJ1-2,TRBV5-8,CASSSGQYGYTF
TRBJ1-2,TRBV5-1,CASSEGQPNYGYTF
TRBJ1-3,TRBV5-1,CASRRDDAGTASGNTIYF
TRBJ1-1,TRBV6-6,CASSTPQGAPNTEAFF
TRBJ2-5,TRBV6-6,CASRNGGSQETQYF
TRBJ1-3,TRBV5-8,CASSLRVVTGNTIYF
TRBJ2-5,TRBV24-1,CATSDSSAGAETQYF
TRBJ2-1,TRBV10-3,CAISGLAGDNEQFF
TRBJ2-5,TRBV9,CASSVGGGRGETQYF
TRBJ2-1,TRBV10-1,CASSEGGGFSYNEQFF
TRBJ1-1,TRBV29-1,CSVDSRSGTEAFF
TRBJ1-2,TRBV6-5,CASSKGQPRYGYTF
TRBJ2-2,TRBV2,CASSVIGGTGELFF
TRBJ2-3,TRBV5-1,CASSFRDSQRDTQYF
TRBJ1-5,TRBV5-1,CASSVTGLYNQPQHF
TRBJ1-3,TRBV6-5,CASSIQGASGNTIYF
TRBJ1-1,TRBV7-2,CASSLDRFKAFF
TRBJ2-2,TRBV28,CARQGMDTGELFF
TRBJ1-2,TRBV5-1,CASSSTGHADYTF
TRBJ2-1,TRBV3-1/TRBV3-2,CASSRDIGTYNEQFF
TRBJ2-6,TRBV18,CASSVRPGQGSGANVLTF
TRBJ1-5,TRBV3-1/TRBV3-2,CASSQSGGQPQHF
TRBJ1-1,TRBV19,CASSSAGVTEAFF